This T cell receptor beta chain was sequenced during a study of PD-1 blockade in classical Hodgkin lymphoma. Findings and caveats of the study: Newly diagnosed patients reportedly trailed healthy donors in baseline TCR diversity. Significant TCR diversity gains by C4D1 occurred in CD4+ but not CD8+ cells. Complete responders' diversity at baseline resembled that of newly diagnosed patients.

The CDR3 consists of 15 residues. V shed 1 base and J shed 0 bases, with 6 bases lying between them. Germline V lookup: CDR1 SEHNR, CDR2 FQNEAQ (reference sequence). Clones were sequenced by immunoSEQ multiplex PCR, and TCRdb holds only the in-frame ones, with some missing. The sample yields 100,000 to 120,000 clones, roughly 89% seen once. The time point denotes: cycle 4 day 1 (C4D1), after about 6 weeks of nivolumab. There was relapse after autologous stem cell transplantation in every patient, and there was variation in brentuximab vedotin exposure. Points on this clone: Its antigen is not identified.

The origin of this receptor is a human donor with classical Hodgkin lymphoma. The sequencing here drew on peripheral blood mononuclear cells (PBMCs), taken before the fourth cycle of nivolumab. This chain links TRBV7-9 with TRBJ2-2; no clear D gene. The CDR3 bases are TGTGCCAGCAGCTTAGGAATAGCGAACACCGGGGAGCTGTTTTTT. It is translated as CASSLGIANTGELFF.